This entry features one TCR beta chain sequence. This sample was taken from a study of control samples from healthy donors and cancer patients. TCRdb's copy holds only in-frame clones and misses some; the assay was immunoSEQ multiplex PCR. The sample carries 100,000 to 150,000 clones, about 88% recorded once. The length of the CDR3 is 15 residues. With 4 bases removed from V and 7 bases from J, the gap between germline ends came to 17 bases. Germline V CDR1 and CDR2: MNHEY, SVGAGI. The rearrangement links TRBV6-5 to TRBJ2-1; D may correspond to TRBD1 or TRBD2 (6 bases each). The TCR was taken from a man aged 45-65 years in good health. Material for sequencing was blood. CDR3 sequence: CASSLIGGPGNEQFF. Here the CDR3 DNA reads TGTGCCAGCAGTTTGATCGGGGGCCCAGGGAATGAGCAGTTCTTC.